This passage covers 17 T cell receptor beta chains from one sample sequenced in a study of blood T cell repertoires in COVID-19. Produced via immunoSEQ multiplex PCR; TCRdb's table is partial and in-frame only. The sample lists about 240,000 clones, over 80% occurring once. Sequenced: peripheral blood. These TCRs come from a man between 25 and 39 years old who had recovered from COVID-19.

The CDR3 reads CASTADKLSGYTF. The CDR3 DNA reads as TGTGCCAGTACCGCGGATAAGTTGAGTGGCTACACCTTC. This chain connects TRBV19 to TRBJ1-2, with D unresolved. CDR1 and CDR2 from the germline V gene are LNHDA and SQIVND (reference sequence). CDR3 size: 13 residues. V was cut by 7 bases and J by 7 bases, with 16 bases left in between.

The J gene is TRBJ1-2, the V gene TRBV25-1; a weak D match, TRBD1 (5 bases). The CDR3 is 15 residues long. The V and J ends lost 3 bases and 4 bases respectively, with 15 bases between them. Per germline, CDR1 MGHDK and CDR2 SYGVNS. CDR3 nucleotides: TGTGCCAGCAGTGAGTTCGGCAGGGAGGGCTATGGCTACACCTTC. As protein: CASSEFGREGYGYTF.

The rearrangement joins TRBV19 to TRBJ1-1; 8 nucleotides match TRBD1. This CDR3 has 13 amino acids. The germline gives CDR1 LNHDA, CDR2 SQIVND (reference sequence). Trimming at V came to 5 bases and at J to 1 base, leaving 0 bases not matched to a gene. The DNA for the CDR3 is TGTGCCAGTAGTGGACAGGGGAACACTGAAGCTTTCTTT. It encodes CASSGQGNTEAFF.

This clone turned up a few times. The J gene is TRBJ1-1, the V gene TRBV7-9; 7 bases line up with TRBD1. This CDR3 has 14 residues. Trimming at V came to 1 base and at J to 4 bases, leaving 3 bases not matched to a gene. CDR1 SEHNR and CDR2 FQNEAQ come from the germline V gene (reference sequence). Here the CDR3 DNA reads TGTGCCAGCAGCTTAGGACAGGGCAGCACTGAAGCTTTCTTT. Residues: CASSLGQGSTEAFF.

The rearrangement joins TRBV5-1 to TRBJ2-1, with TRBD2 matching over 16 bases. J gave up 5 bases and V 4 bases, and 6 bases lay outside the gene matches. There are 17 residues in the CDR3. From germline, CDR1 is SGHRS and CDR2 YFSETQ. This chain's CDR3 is CASSRGLAGGTHNEQFF. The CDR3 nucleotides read TGCGCCAGCAGCCGGGGACTAGCGGGGGGGACACACAATGAGCAGTTCTTC.

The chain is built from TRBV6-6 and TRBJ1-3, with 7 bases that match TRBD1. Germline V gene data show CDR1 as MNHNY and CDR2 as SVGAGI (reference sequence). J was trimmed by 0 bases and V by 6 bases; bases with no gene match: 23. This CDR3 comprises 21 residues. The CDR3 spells CASSSASFRDRFSSSGNTIYF. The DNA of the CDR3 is TGTGCCAGCAGCAGCGCGTCATTCCGGGACAGATTTTCCTCCTCTGGAAACACCATATATTTT.

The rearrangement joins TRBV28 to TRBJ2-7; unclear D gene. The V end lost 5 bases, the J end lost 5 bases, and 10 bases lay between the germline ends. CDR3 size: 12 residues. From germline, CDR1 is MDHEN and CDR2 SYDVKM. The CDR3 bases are TGTGCCAGCAGTGGAACCACAGACGAGCAGTACGTC. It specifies CASSGTTDEQYV.

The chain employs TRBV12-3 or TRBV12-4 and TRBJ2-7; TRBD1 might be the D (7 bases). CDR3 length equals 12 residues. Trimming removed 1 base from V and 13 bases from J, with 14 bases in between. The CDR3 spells CASSLVRGVGYF. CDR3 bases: TGTGCCAGCAGTTTAGTCAGGGGGGTTGGCTACTTC.

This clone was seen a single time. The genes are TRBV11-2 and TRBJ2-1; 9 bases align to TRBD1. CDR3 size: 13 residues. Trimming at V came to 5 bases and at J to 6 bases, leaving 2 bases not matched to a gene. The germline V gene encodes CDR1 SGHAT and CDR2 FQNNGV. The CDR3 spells CASSRDRVNEQFF. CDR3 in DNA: TGTGCCAGCAGCCGGGACAGGGTCAATGAGCAGTTCTTC.

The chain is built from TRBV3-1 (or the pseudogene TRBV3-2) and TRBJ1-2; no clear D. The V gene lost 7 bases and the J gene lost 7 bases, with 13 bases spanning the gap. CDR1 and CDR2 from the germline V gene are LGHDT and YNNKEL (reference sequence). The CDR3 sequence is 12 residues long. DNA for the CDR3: TGTGCCAGCATCTTCCGTACGGGTGGCTACACCTTC. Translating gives CASIFRTGGYTF.

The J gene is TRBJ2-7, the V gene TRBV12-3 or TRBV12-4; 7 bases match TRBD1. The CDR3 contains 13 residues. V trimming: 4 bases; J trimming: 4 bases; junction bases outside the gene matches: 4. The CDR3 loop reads CASSSGTAYEQYF. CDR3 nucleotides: TGTGCCAGCAGTTCGGGGACAGCTTACGAGCAGTACTTC.

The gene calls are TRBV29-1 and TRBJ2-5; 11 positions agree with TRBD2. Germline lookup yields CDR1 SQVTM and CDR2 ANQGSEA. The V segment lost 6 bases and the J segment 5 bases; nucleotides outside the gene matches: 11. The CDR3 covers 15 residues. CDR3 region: CSVAGTSGKRETQYF. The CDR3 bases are TGCAGCGTCGCCGGGACTAGCGGAAAGCGGGAGACCCAGTACTTC.

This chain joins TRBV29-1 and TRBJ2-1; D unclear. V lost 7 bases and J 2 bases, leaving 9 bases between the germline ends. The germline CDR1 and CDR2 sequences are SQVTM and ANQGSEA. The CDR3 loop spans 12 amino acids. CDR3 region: CSADGAYNEQFF. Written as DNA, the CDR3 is TGCAGCGCCGACGGAGCCTACAATGAGCAGTTCTTC.

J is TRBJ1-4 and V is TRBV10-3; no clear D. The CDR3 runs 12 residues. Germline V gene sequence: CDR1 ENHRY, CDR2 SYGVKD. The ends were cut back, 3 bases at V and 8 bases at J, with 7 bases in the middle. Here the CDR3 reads CAISDPGEKLFF. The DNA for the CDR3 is TGTGCCATCAGTGATCCGGGGGAAAAACTGTTTTTT.

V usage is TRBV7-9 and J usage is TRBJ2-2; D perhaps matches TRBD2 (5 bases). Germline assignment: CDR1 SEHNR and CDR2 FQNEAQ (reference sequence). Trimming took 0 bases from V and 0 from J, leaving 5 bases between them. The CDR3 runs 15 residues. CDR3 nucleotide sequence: TGTGCCAGCAGCTTAGCCGGGGCGAACACCGGGGAGCTGTTTTTT. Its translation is CASSLAGANTGELFF.

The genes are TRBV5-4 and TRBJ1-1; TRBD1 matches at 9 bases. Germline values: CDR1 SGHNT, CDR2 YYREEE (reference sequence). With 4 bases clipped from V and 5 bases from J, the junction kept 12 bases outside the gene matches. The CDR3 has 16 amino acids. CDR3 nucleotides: TGTGCCAGCAGCCCTCCCGGGACAGGGACTTTAACTGAAGCTTTCTTT. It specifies CASSPPGTGTLTEAFF.

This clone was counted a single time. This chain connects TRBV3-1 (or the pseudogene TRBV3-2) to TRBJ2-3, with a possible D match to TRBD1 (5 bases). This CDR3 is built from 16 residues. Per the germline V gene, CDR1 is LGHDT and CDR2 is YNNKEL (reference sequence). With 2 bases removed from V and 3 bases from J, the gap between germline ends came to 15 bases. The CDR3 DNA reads TGTGCCAGCAGCCAAAGCGCAGGGTTCGGAACAGATACGCAGTATTTT. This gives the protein CASSQSAGFGTDTQYF.